A selection of T cell receptor beta chains follows, all from one sample in a study of PD-1 blockade in classical Hodgkin lymphoma. Some clones are missing from TCRdb's copy, which holds only in-frame ones; the method was immunoSEQ multiplex PCR. The sample consists of 40,000 to 65,000 clones, over 70% of them appearing once. Specimen: peripheral blood mononuclear cells (PBMCs), collected at baseline. These TCRs come from a human donor with classical Hodgkin lymphoma. Each CDR3 is given with its conserved first and last residue. A D gene is named only where the DNA matches it firmly. Where a row states a size, it is once, few, many or the class of an expanded clone; other rows omit it.

V,D,J,length,size,DNA,CDR3
TRBV7-7,TRBD2,TRBJ2-1,16,NA,TGTGCTAGCAGCTTATCTCGGACTAGCGGGAGTAATGAGCAGTTCTTC,CASSLSRTSGSNEQFF
TRBV29-1,NA,TRBJ1-1,13,NA,TGCAGCGTTGCGGGACAAATGGACACTGAAGCTTTCTTT,CSVAGQMDTEAFF
TRBV7-2,NA,TRBJ1-1,13,once,TGTGCCAGCAGCTGGACCGGGAACACTGAAGCTTTCTTT,CASSWTGNTEAFF
TRBV19,TRBD1,TRBJ1-1,15,NA,TGTGCCAGTAGCCCGACCGACAGGGTTCGGACTGAAGCTTTCTTT,CASSPTDRVRTEAFF
TRBV14,NA,TRBJ2-1,15,NA,TGTGCCAGCAGCCGGGACGCCAGCTCCTACAATGAGCAGTTCTTC,CASSRDASSYNEQFF
TRBV15,NA,TRBJ2-5,15,NA,TGTGCCACCAGCAGGGGCCCCAGCGGGCAAGAGACCCAGTACTTC,CATSRGPSGQETQYF
TRBV7-9,NA,TRBJ2-1,11,NA,TGTGCCAGCAGCTTAGGCCCGATGCAGTTCTTC,CASSLGPMQFF
TRBV7-2,NA,TRBJ1-3,15,NA,TGTGCCAGCAGCTCCCGGAGGGGATCTGGAAACACCATATATTTT,CASSSRRGSGNTIYF
TRBV4-2,TRBD2,TRBJ2-7,15,NA,TGTGCCAGCAGCCAAGAGGCGGGAGGATCCTACGAGCAGTACTTC,CASSQEAGGSYEQYF
TRBV5-8,TRBD2,TRBJ2-1,12,few,TGTGCCAGCCAGGGGACTAGCGGCCGGCAGTTCTTC,CASQGTSGRQFF
TRBV28,TRBD1,TRBJ2-3,15,few,TGTGCCAGCAGTTCTCCGGGACAGGGAACAGATACGCAGTATTTT,CASSSPGQGTDTQYF
TRBV7-9,NA,TRBJ1-5,14,few,TGTGCCAGCACGAGAGGGGATAGCAATCAGCCCCAGCATTTT,CASTRGDSNQPQHF
TRBV27,NA,TRBJ2-2,17,NA,TGTGCCAGCAGTTTAGCCTCCGGGACCCCAGGGACCGGGGAGCTGTTTTTT,CASSLASGTPGTGELFF
TRBV10-1,NA,TRBJ2-5,13,medium-sized,TGCGCCAGCAGACGGGACGGTGAAGAGACCCAGTACTTC,CASRRDGEETQYF
TRBV2,NA,TRBJ1-2,12,NA,TGTGCCAGCAATGCGGCGCGCTATGGCTACACCTTC,CASNAARYGYTF
TRBV7-7,NA,TRBJ2-5,15,once,TGTGCCAGCAGTCCCTCGGAATGGGGGCGGGAGACCCAGTACTTC,CASSPSEWGRETQYF
TRBV19,TRBD1,TRBJ2-2,15,NA,TGTGCCAGTAAGGTGGACAGGGGGCTCACCGGGGAGCTGTTTTTT,CASKVDRGLTGELFF
TRBV19,TRBD1,TRBJ2-7,14,NA,TGTGCCAGTAGTCCCTTGGCAGGGGGTTACGAGCAGTACTTC,CASSPLAGGYEQYF
TRBV7-9,NA,TRBJ1-1,13,NA,TGTGCCAGCAGCCCGGGGGCGAACACTGAAGCTTTCTTT,CASSPGANTEAFF
TRBV5-5,TRBD1,TRBJ2-5,14,once,TGTGCCAGCAGTACAGGGGGTCTAGAAGAGACCCAGTACTTC,CASSTGGLEETQYF
TRBV5-4,TRBD2,TRBJ2-3,18,NA,TGTGCCAGCAGCCCGCGGCAGTTAGGACTAGCGGGAGCGGATACGCAGTATTTT,CASSPRQLGLAGADTQYF
TRBV10-3,NA,TRBJ2-5,14,NA,TGTGCCATCAGTGGGAGAGGGGGCCAAGAGACCCAGTACTTC,CAISGRGGQETQYF
TRBV6-1,NA,TRBJ2-3,15,NA,TGTGCCAGCAGTGAATTGCAGGGCGGGACAGATACGCAGTATTTT,CASSELQGGTDTQYF
TRBV18,TRBD2,TRBJ2-3,16,NA,TGTGCCAGCTCACTGATAGCGGGCGGCAGCACAGATACGCAGTATTTT,CASSLIAGGSTDTQYF
TRBV27,NA,TRBJ2-1,15,NA,TGTGCCAGCAGTCTTGAGGCCAGCTCCTACAATGAGCAGTTCTTC,CASSLEASSYNEQFF
TRBV21-1,NA,TRBJ2-3,13,NA,NA,CACWASGTDTQYF
TRBV29-1,TRBD2,TRBJ2-2,15,NA,TGCAGCGCCCGAACGCTAGCGGGAAACACCGGGGAGCTGTTTTTT,CSARTLAGNTGELFF
TRBV29-1,NA,TRBJ2-3,13,once,TGCAGCGTTGACCCCCAGTTTACAGATACGCAGTATTTT,CSVDPQFTDTQYF
TRBV4-3,NA,TRBJ1-6,17,NA,TGCGCCAGCAGCCAAGATAGGGAATTATTTAATAATTCACCCCTCCACTTT,CASSQDRELFNNSPLHF
TRBV7-3,TRBD2,TRBJ2-6,18,NA,TGTGCCAGCAGCCCGGGGACTAGCGGGAGTTTTGGGGCCAACGTCCTGACTTTC,CASSPGTSGSFGANVLTF
TRBV15,NA,TRBJ1-1,13,NA,TGTGCCACCAGCAGAGCACCGAACACTGAAGCTTTCTTT,CATSRAPNTEAFF
TRBV10-3,NA,TRBJ2-5,12,once,TGTGCCATCAGTGAGTCCGGCGAGACCCAGTACTTC,CAISESGETQYF
TRBV2,NA,TRBJ1-3,16,NA,TGTGCCAGCAGTCTTGGGGGGCCTCTCTCTGGAAACACCATATATTTT,CASSLGGPLSGNTIYF
TRBV21-1,NA,TRBJ2-3,16,NA,TGTGCCAGCAGCAAAGCATCCGGGACTGAACGGGATACGCAGTATTTT,CASSKASGTERDTQYF
TRBV11-3,NA,TRBJ1-2,14,NA,TGTGCCAGCAGCTCTATAAGACAAGCCGTGGGCTACACCTTC,CASSSIRQAVGYTF
TRBV11-2,TRBD1,TRBJ1-3,16,NA,TGTGCCAGCAGCTTACTGGACAGGGCTGGCGGAAACACCATATATTTT,CASSLLDRAGGNTIYF
TRBV19,TRBD2,TRBJ2-1,13,NA,TGTGCCACCTATTTAGCGGGGTACAATGAGCAGTTCTTC,CATYLAGYNEQFF
TRBV7-9,TRBD1,TRBJ2-1,16,NA,TGTGCCAGCAGCTTAGCACCCGGGACAGTCCTCCTGGAGCAGTTCTTC,CASSLAPGTVLLEQFF
TRBV5-1,NA,TRBJ1-6,12,NA,TGCGCCAGCAGCCAGGACCAGGTGGGCCTCCACTTT,CASSQDQVGLHF
TRBV7-9,NA,TRBJ1-1,15,NA,TGTGCCAGCAGCGCGAGGGTACAGGTCAACACTGAAGCTTTCTTT,CASSARVQVNTEAFF
TRBV19,NA,TRBJ2-2,16,NA,TGTGCCAGTAGTACCTACTGGGACCCGAACACCGGGGAGCTGTTTTTT,CASSTYWDPNTGELFF
TRBV18,NA,TRBJ1-1,13,NA,TGTGCCAGCTCAGACAGGTTGTTCGCTGAAGCTTTCTTT,CASSDRLFAEAFF
TRBV11-2,NA,TRBJ1-1,12,NA,TGTGCCAGCAGCTTAGCCCACACTGAAGCTTTCTTT,CASSLAHTEAFF
TRBV9,TRBD1,TRBJ1-2,14,NA,TGTGCCAGCAGCGTAGACAGGGGGAGCTATGGCTACACCTTC,CASSVDRGSYGYTF
TRBV10-3,NA,TRBJ2-6,16,NA,TGTGCCATCAGTAGGGACGCGAGCTCTGGGGCCAACGTCCTGACTTTC,CAISRDASSGANVLTF
TRBV2,NA,TRBJ2-7,15,few,TGTGCCAGCAGTCCCCGACTCCCAAGAACCTACGAGCAGTACTTC,CASSPRLPRTYEQYF
TRBV29-1,NA,TRBJ2-7,13,NA,TGCAGCGCCGTAGGGGACGGGAACTACGAGCAGTACTTC,CSAVGDGNYEQYF
TRBV6-5,NA,TRBJ1-2,13,NA,TGTGCCAGCAGCCCTACAGTTAACTATGGCTACACCTTC,CASSPTVNYGYTF
TRBV19,NA,TRBJ1-1,14,NA,TGTGCCAGTAGTTCGCGAGGGAGTAACACTGAAGCTTTCTTT,CASSSRGSNTEAFF
TRBV5-6,TRBD1,TRBJ2-5,15,NA,TGTGCCAGCAGCTTGGTAGGGACAGGGGGGAAGACCCAGTACTTC,CASSLVGTGGKTQYF
TRBV6-6,NA,TRBJ1-5,15,NA,TGTGCCAGCAGTGACGGGGTTAGAACCAATCAGCCCCAGCATTTT,CASSDGVRTNQPQHF
TRBV12-5,TRBD2,TRBJ2-5,14,NA,TGTGCTAGTGGAATCAGCGGGATTCCAAGAGACCAGTACTTC,CASGISGIPRDQYF
TRBV19,NA,TRBJ2-2,16,NA,TGTGCCAGTAGGTCAGGGGCCTTACTTAACACCGGGGAGCTGTTTTTT,CASRSGALLNTGELFF
TRBV5-1,TRBD1,TRBJ1-2,15,NA,TGCGCCAGCAGCTTGCAGGGGGCGTCGAACTATGGCTACACCTTC,CASSLQGASNYGYTF
TRBV4-3,NA,TRBJ2-3,17,NA,TGCGCCAGCAGCCAAGGAATCCTAGCCGATTACACAGATACGCAGTATTTT,CASSQGILADYTDTQYF
TRBV30,NA,TRBJ1-5,14,NA,TGTGCCTGGAACCGCGACAGCGGCAATCAGCCCCAGCATTTT,CAWNRDSGNQPQHF
TRBV15,TRBD1,TRBJ1-2,13,NA,TGTGCCACCCAGCCGGGACAGGGACGAGGCTACACCTTC,CATQPGQGRGYTF